This T cell receptor (beta chain) comes out of a study of read filtering for tumor transcriptome and immune sequencing. Across the whole study: Patients were around 17 male and about 15 female, mean age around 70 years, range 47 to 80.

This clonotype was detected ten times or more. The CDR3 is 15 amino acids. CDR1 and CDR2 from the germline V gene are DFQATT and SNEGSKA (reference sequence). V gave up 3 bases and J gave up 1 base; unmatched junction bases: 7. The library was built from about 370 ng RNA with molecular barcoded adaptors for alpha/delta and beta/gamma chains. MiXCR was run by TCRdb on the reads, yielding one entry per CDR3 protein. The sample lists 62,000 or so distinct CDR3 sequences, 20% to 25% seen once, with 17% in the top ten. The sequenced sample consisted of a population of CD138-negative cells sorted from bone marrow. This sequence joins TRBV20-1 and TRBJ2-3; 7 nucleotides agree with TRBD1. The clonotype comes from a donor at least 40 years old with multiple myeloma. As DNA, the CDR3 is TGCAGTGCTAGTGGAACGACAGGGCGCACAGATACGCAGTATTTT. Its protein is CSASGTTGRTDTQYF.